This note documents a single T cell receptor beta chain sequence. The antigen remains undetermined. Germline lookup yields CDR1 SGDLS and CDR2 YYNGEE. The CDR3 runs to 16 residues. The V and J ends lost 4 bases and 10 bases respectively, with 21 bases between them. The data were obtained in a study of CD8+CD57+ T cells in acquired aplastic anemia. About the study: Average DNA yield from sorted CD4+ and CD8+ cells was around 3.2 ug. CD4+ reads averaged around 9.9 million in healthy donors.

Points from the study as a whole: The study identified about 30 CD8+ CDR3 sequences shared by patients and controls. The CD8+ Simpson's diversity of patients and controls was not significantly different.

Using genomic DNA as the template, TCR beta VDJ and CDR3 profiling was carried out. TCRdb re-analysed the reads in MiXCR, keeping a single row per CDR3 protein. This table holds 400,000 to 450,000 distinct CDR3 sequences, around 72% found once. Material: sorted CD4+, CD8+, or CD8+CD57+ T cells (not recorded which) from PBMCs. This chain links TRBV9 with TRBJ1-6; weak D call: TRBD1 (5 bases). The origin of this receptor is a human donor in good health, serving as a control. Written as DNA, the CDR3 is TGTGCCAGCAGCCAGGCCCGGCAGGGTACGGAGTCACCCCTCCACTTT. Protein: CASSQARQGTESPLHF.